This T cell receptor beta chain was recovered during a study of somatic mutations in cytotoxic T cells in rheumatoid arthritis. Some clones are missing from TCRdb's copy, which holds only in-frame ones; the method was immunoSEQ multiplex PCR. The table shows under 20,000 clones, with 75% to 90% occurring only once. This CDR3 region has 16 residues. Per the germline V gene, CDR1 is LNHDA and CDR2 is SQIVND (reference sequence). V lost 3 bases to trimming and J lost 2 bases; unmatched junction nucleotides: 4. This chain connects TRBV19 to TRBJ2-2, with 9 bases matching TRBD1. The source is a woman aged 40 to 50 with rheumatoid arthritis. The material sequenced was CD8+ T cells sorted from blood. The CDR3: CASSMYRGLNTGELFF. In DNA form, the CDR3 reads TGTGCCAGTAGTATGTACAGGGGGCTTAACACCGGGGAGCTGTTTTTT.